A selection of T cell receptor beta chains follows, all from one sample in a study of CD8 T cells in Susac syndrome. MiXCR, run by TCRdb on the immunoSEQ multiplex PCR reads, gives a single entry per CDR3 protein. There are approximately 190,000 distinct CDR3 sequences in the sample; about 95% occur only once, and 0.093% lies in the top ten. The material sequenced was CD4+ T cells from PBMCs. The receptors were sampled from a human donor with multiple sclerosis. The CDR3 runs from the conserved cysteine through the conserved F or W. The order of the fields is CDR3 protein, CDR3 DNA, V gene, clone size, J gene, D gene. D genes are given only for firm matches. Some rows mark clone size as missing; the rest say once, few, many or name a class of expanded clone.

cdr3_aa: CASSMRGVEQFF
cdr3_nt: TGTGCCAGTAGTATGAGGGGAGTTGAGCAGTTCTTC
v_call: TRBV19
clone_size: .
j_call: TRBJ2-1
d_call: .

cdr3_aa: CASSVGGGQAGETQYF
cdr3_nt: TGTGCCAGCAGCGTAGGAGGTGGACAGGCAGGAGAGACCCAGTACTTC
v_call: TRBV9
clone_size: .
j_call: TRBJ2-5
d_call: TRBD1

cdr3_aa: CAWKDWGRGGYTF
cdr3_nt: TGTGCCTGGAAGGACTGGGGGAGGGGTGGCTACACCTTC
v_call: TRBV30
clone_size: once
j_call: TRBJ1-2
d_call: .

cdr3_aa: CGVSGSGSGELFF
cdr3_nt: TGCGGAGTTAGCGGGAGTGGTTCCGGGGAGCTGTTTTTT
v_call: TRBV29-1
clone_size: .
j_call: TRBJ2-2
d_call: TRBD2

cdr3_aa: CSVTTSTGAYEQYF
cdr3_nt: TGCAGCGTTACGACCTCGACAGGGGCCTACGAGCAGTACTTC
v_call: TRBV29-1
clone_size: .
j_call: TRBJ2-7
d_call: TRBD1

cdr3_aa: CASSQEKAGGYTEAFF
cdr3_nt: TGCGCCAGCAGCCAAGAAAAAGCAGGGGGGTACACTGAAGCTTTCTTT
v_call: TRBV4-1
clone_size: .
j_call: TRBJ1-1
d_call: TRBD1

cdr3_aa: CAWSVWSGRAGSYEQYF
cdr3_nt: TGTGCCTGGAGTGTATGGAGCGGGAGGGCCGGCTCCTACGAGCAGTACTTC
v_call: TRBV30
clone_size: .
j_call: TRBJ2-7
d_call: TRBD2

cdr3_aa: CASREEGTGHGYTF
cdr3_nt: TGTGCCAGCAGAGAAGAGGGGACAGGTCATGGCTACACCTTC
v_call: TRBV27
clone_size: .
j_call: TRBJ1-2
d_call: TRBD1

cdr3_aa: CASSQSPLGGPGYTF
cdr3_nt: TGTGCCAGCAGCCAAAGTCCCCTCGGGGGGCCCGGCTACACCTTC
v_call: TRBV3-1
clone_size: once
j_call: TRBJ1-2
d_call: .

cdr3_aa: CASRGTNTGELFF
cdr3_nt: TGTGCCAGCAGGGGGACGAACACCGGGGAGCTGTTTTTT
v_call: TRBV25-1
clone_size: .
j_call: TRBJ2-2
d_call: .

cdr3_aa: CASSGRVSANTGELFF
cdr3_nt: TGTGCCAGCAGCGGGCGGGTGTCAGCGAACACCGGGGAGCTGTTTTTT
v_call: TRBV7-8
clone_size: .
j_call: TRBJ2-2
d_call: .

cdr3_aa: CSAVETGVDEQYF
cdr3_nt: TGCAGCGCTGTGGAGACAGGGGTCGACGAGCAGTACTTC
v_call: TRBV29-1
clone_size: once
j_call: TRBJ2-7
d_call: TRBD1

cdr3_aa: CSVEVAGQGAYGQYF
cdr3_nt: TGCAGCGTTGAAGTAGCTGGACAGGGGGCCTACGGGCAGTACTTC
v_call: TRBV29-1
clone_size: .
j_call: TRBJ2-7
d_call: TRBD1

cdr3_aa: CASATVYAGELFF
cdr3_nt: TGTGCTAGTGCGACCGTGTACGCCGGGGAGCTGTTTTTT
v_call: TRBV12-5
clone_size: .
j_call: TRBJ2-2
d_call: .

cdr3_aa: CASSLTSYGYTF
cdr3_nt: TGTGCCAGCAGCTTGACCTCTTATGGCTACACCTTC
v_call: TRBV5-6
clone_size: .
j_call: TRBJ1-2
d_call: .

cdr3_aa: CASSLDRSYEQYF
cdr3_nt: TGTGCCAGCAGCTTAGATCGGAGCTACGAGCAGTACTTC
v_call: TRBV11-2
clone_size: .
j_call: TRBJ2-7
d_call: .

cdr3_aa: CASRSRVSDIQYF
cdr3_nt: TGTGCCAGCCGCAGCAGGGTCTCGGACATTCAGTACTTC
v_call: TRBV5-4
clone_size: .
j_call: TRBJ2-4
d_call: .

cdr3_aa: CASSLRGGRTEAFF
cdr3_nt: TGTGCCAGCAGTTTAAGGGGGGGACGCACTGAAGCTTTCTTT
v_call: TRBV28
clone_size: once
j_call: TRBJ1-1
d_call: .

cdr3_aa: CASSVGPHNTEAFF
cdr3_nt: TGTGCCAGCAGCGTTGGGCCTCATAATACTGAAGCTTTCTTT
v_call: TRBV9
clone_size: .
j_call: TRBJ1-1
d_call: .

cdr3_aa: CATSDTGGAPGYTF
cdr3_nt: TGTGCCACCAGCGATACAGGGGGCGCCCCTGGCTACACCTTC
v_call: TRBV15
clone_size: once
j_call: TRBJ1-2
d_call: TRBD1

cdr3_aa: CSAAHNSQGHYGYTF
cdr3_nt: TGCAGTGCTGCCCATAATTCACAGGGGCACTATGGCTACACCTTC
v_call: TRBV20-1
clone_size: .
j_call: TRBJ1-2
d_call: TRBD1

cdr3_aa: CASSVVRTGVTGELFF
cdr3_nt: TGTGCCAGCAGCGTAGTCAGGACAGGGGTTACCGGGGAGCTGTTTTTT
v_call: TRBV9
clone_size: .
j_call: TRBJ2-2
d_call: TRBD1

cdr3_aa: CSGHGLAGVFGEQYF
cdr3_nt: TGCAGTGGCCACGGACTAGCGGGAGTCTTCGGCGAGCAGTACTTC
v_call: TRBV20-1
clone_size: .
j_call: TRBJ2-7
d_call: TRBD2

cdr3_aa: CASSLESSGIYEQYF
cdr3_nt: TGCGCCAGCAGCTTGGAAAGTAGCGGGATCTACGAGCAGTACTTC
v_call: TRBV5-1
clone_size: .
j_call: TRBJ2-7
d_call: TRBD2

cdr3_aa: CSVEGVTGDTQYF
cdr3_nt: TGCAGCGTTGAGGGAGTCACGGGGGATACGCAGTATTTT
v_call: TRBV29-1
clone_size: .
j_call: TRBJ2-3
d_call: .

cdr3_aa: CSVRRDSSYEQYF
cdr3_nt: TGCAGCGTACGCCGGGACAGCTCCTACGAGCAGTACTTC
v_call: TRBV29-1
clone_size: .
j_call: TRBJ2-7
d_call: TRBD1

cdr3_aa: CSAPGEDYEQYF
cdr3_nt: TGCAGTGCTCCGGGAGAGGACTACGAGCAGTACTTC
v_call: TRBV20-1
clone_size: .
j_call: TRBJ2-7
d_call: .

cdr3_aa: CASSSGERTTDTQYF
cdr3_nt: TGTGCCAGCAGTTCTGGGGAGCGGACAACAGATACGCAGTATTTT
v_call: TRBV3-1
clone_size: once
j_call: TRBJ2-3
d_call: .

cdr3_aa: CASSREPGQIGNTIYF
cdr3_nt: TGCGCCAGCAGCAGGGAACCGGGACAAATAGGAAACACCATATATTTT
v_call: TRBV5-1
clone_size: .
j_call: TRBJ1-3
d_call: .

cdr3_aa: CASSRPGPLRNEQFF
cdr3_nt: TGTGCCAGCAGCCGCCCGGGACCGCTGAGGAATGAGCAGTTCTTC
v_call: TRBV3-1
clone_size: .
j_call: TRBJ2-1
d_call: .

cdr3_aa: CASHSNRDAELFF
cdr3_nt: TGTGCCAGCCACTCGAACAGGGATGCGGAGCTGTTTTTT
v_call: TRBV2
clone_size: .
j_call: TRBJ2-2
d_call: .

cdr3_aa: CASNTGSSTDTQYF
cdr3_nt: TGTGCCTCCAATACAGGGAGTAGCACAGATACGCAGTATTTT
v_call: TRBV30
clone_size: .
j_call: TRBJ2-3
d_call: .

cdr3_aa: CAWSVQIQETQYF
cdr3_nt: TGTGCCTGGAGCGTACAGATTCAAGAGACCCAGTACTTC
v_call: TRBV30
clone_size: few
j_call: TRBJ2-5
d_call: .

cdr3_aa: CSASVGQLSYNEQFF
cdr3_nt: TGCAGTGCTAGCGTGGGACAGCTCTCCTACAATGAGCAGTTCTTC
v_call: TRBV20-1
clone_size: .
j_call: TRBJ2-1
d_call: TRBD1

cdr3_aa: CASRPRGPGVSGNTIYF
cdr3_nt: TGTGCCAGCAGGCCTAGGGGGCCGGGGGTCTCTGGAAACACCATATATTTT
v_call: TRBV7-9
clone_size: .
j_call: TRBJ1-3
d_call: TRBD1

cdr3_aa: CASSRPDAGANVLTF
cdr3_nt: TGTGCCAGCAGCCGTCCCGACGCTGGGGCCAACGTCCTGACTTTC
v_call: TRBV7-3
clone_size: .
j_call: TRBJ2-6
d_call: .

cdr3_aa: CASSYQVRAEQYF
cdr3_nt: TGTGCCAGCAGTTACCAGGTACGGGCGGAGCAGTACTTC
v_call: TRBV6-5
clone_size: once
j_call: TRBJ2-7
d_call: .

cdr3_aa: CASSSTRHEQYF
cdr3_nt: TGTGCCAGCAGTTCGACTAGGCACGAGCAGTACTTC
v_call: TRBV3-1
clone_size: .
j_call: TRBJ2-7
d_call: .

cdr3_aa: CASSFGGELDTQYF
cdr3_nt: TGCGCCAGCAGCTTCGGGGGGGAACTAGATACGCAGTATTTT
v_call: TRBV5-1
clone_size: .
j_call: TRBJ2-3
d_call: TRBD2

cdr3_aa: CASSYSFEQFF
cdr3_nt: TGTGCCAGCAGTTACTCTTTTGAGCAGTTCTTC
v_call: TRBV6-5
clone_size: once
j_call: TRBJ2-1
d_call: .

cdr3_aa: CSAVLEAGNTIYF
cdr3_nt: TGCAGTGCCGTACTGGAGGCTGGAAACACCATATATTTT
v_call: TRBV20-1
clone_size: .
j_call: TRBJ1-3
d_call: .

cdr3_aa: CAWSHGPAAEAFF
cdr3_nt: TGTGCCTGGAGCCACGGTCCGGCGGCTGAAGCTTTCTTT
v_call: TRBV30
clone_size: .
j_call: TRBJ1-1
d_call: .

cdr3_aa: CASSQGQGETQYF
cdr3_nt: TGCGCCAGCAGTCAGGGACAGGGAGAGACCCAGTACTTC
v_call: TRBV10-1
clone_size: .
j_call: TRBJ2-5
d_call: TRBD1

cdr3_aa: CASSAGPNYGYTF
cdr3_nt: TGTGCCAGCAGTGCAGGACCCAACTATGGCTACACCTTC
v_call: TRBV2
clone_size: .
j_call: TRBJ1-2
d_call: .

cdr3_aa: CSGQGISYEQYF
cdr3_nt: TGCAGTGGACAGGGGATTTCCTACGAGCAGTACTTC
v_call: TRBV20-1
clone_size: .
j_call: TRBJ2-7
d_call: TRBD1

cdr3_aa: CASSQWDSYEQYF
cdr3_nt: TGTGCCAGCAGCCAATGGGACAGCTACGAGCAGTACTTC
v_call: TRBV3-1
clone_size: .
j_call: TRBJ2-7
d_call: TRBD1

cdr3_aa: CSGITNNEQYF
cdr3_nt: TGCAGCGGGATAACTAATAACGAGCAGTACTTC
v_call: TRBV29-1
clone_size: once
j_call: TRBJ2-7
d_call: .

cdr3_aa: CSASGEGVYEQYF
cdr3_nt: TGCAGTGCCAGCGGGGAAGGGGTCTACGAGCAGTACTTC
v_call: TRBV20-1
clone_size: .
j_call: TRBJ2-7
d_call: TRBD2

cdr3_aa: CAWSVRQMQPQHF
cdr3_nt: TGTGCCTGGAGTGTACGGCAAATGCAGCCCCAGCATTTT
v_call: TRBV30
clone_size: .
j_call: TRBJ1-5
d_call: .

cdr3_aa: CASSYGEGKLFF
cdr3_nt: TGTGCCAGCAGTTATGGAGAGGGAAAACTGTTTTTT
v_call: TRBV6-6
clone_size: .
j_call: TRBJ1-4
d_call: .

cdr3_aa: CASSSYRGSTQYF
cdr3_nt: TGTGCCAGCAGTTCATACAGGGGCAGTACGCAGTATTTT
v_call: TRBV7-2
clone_size: once
j_call: TRBJ2-3
d_call: TRBD1

cdr3_aa: CASSYGTANEKLFF
cdr3_nt: TGTGCCAGCAGTTATGGGACAGCTAATGAAAAACTGTTTTTT
v_call: TRBV12-3/TRBV12-4
clone_size: .
j_call: TRBJ1-4
d_call: TRBD1

cdr3_aa: CSVRLQGDQPQHF
cdr3_nt: TGCAGCGTTCGGTTACAGGGAGATCAGCCCCAGCATTTT
v_call: TRBV29-1
clone_size: .
j_call: TRBJ1-5
d_call: .

cdr3_aa: CASSVTGAYGYTF
cdr3_nt: TGCGCCAGCAGCGTGACAGGGGCCTATGGCTACACCTTC
v_call: TRBV5-1
clone_size: .
j_call: TRBJ1-2
d_call: TRBD1